Shown below are 19 T cell receptor beta chains from a single sample sequenced in a study of T cell responses to AZD1222 COVID-19 vaccine. TCRdb's table, derived via immunoSEQ multiplex PCR, lists solely in-frame clones and lacks some. Seen here are fewer than 150,000 clones, 88% observed once, and the top ten hold about 8.3%. The source was peripheral blood, collected on day 0 of AZD1222 vaccination. Receptors were obtained from an adult in good health.

The V and J genes are TRBV6-5 and TRBJ1-2; the match to TRBD1 covers 7 bases. The CDR3 consists of 13 residues. Germline-derived CDR1 and CDR2 are MNHEY and SVGAGI. Losses at the gene ends were 6 bases for V and 6 bases for J; bases not matched to a gene: 7. For the CDR3, the DNA is TGTGCCAGCAGGGCCGACAGGGCCCATGGCTACACCTTC. Translating it yields CASRADRAHGYTF.

CDR3 nucleotides: TGTGCCAGTAGTTTTCCCACTACTGATCAGCCCCAGCATTTT. Its protein is CASSFPTTDQPQHF. The gene calls are TRBV19 and TRBJ1-5; D gene unclear. CDR1 LNHDA and CDR2 SQIVND come from the germline V gene (reference sequence). The V and J ends lost 5 bases and 5 bases respectively, with 13 bases between them. CDR3 length: 14 residues.

The rearrangement joins TRBV7-3 to TRBJ1-1; no reliable D call. The V gene lost 5 bases and the J gene lost 2 bases, with 18 bases spanning the gap. This CDR3 comprises 16 residues. The germline CDR1 and CDR2 sequences are SGHTA and FQGTGA. The CDR3 protein is CASSPRGGRGNTEAFF. The CDR3 DNA sequence: TGTGCCAGCAGCCCCCGGGGTGGTCGGGGAAACACTGAAGCTTTCTTT. Looking up the rest from reference TRBV7-3 and TRBJ1-1 gives the full variable domain: GAGVSQTPSNKVTEKGKYVELRCDPISGHTALYWYRQSLGQGPEFLIYFQGTGAADDSGLPNDRFFAVRPEGSVSTLKIQRTERGDSAVYLCASSPRGGRGNTEAFFGQGTRLTVV.

The rearrangement joins TRBV9 to TRBJ1-3; D may be TRBD1 (5 bases). This CDR3 spans 14 amino acids. The germline V and J ends were trimmed by 7 bases and 2 bases, with 13 bases remaining between them. Germline V gene sequence: CDR1 SGDLS, CDR2 YYNGEE. The DNA for the CDR3 is TGTGCCAGCGAGGGGATGGTGACTGGAAACACCATATATTTT. As protein: CASEGMVTGNTIYF.

This clone was seen just once. The CDR3 loop is CASSRDRGYEQYF. As DNA, the CDR3 is TGTGCCAGCAGCCGGGACAGGGGTTACGAGCAGTACTTC. V usage is TRBV6-5 and J usage is TRBJ2-7; 10 bases are shared with TRBD1. Trimming removed 6 bases from V and 4 bases from J; junction bases left unmatched: 3. Germline CDR1 is MNHEY and CDR2 is SVGAGI. This CDR3 comprises 13 residues.

The chain uses TRBV28 and TRBJ2-2; tentative D call: TRBD1 (7 bases). CDR3 size: 14 residues. The ends were cut back, 7 bases at V and 0 bases at J, with 9 bases in the middle. Germline lookup yields CDR1 MDHEN and CDR2 SYDVKM. The CDR3 is CASIRGANTGELFF. The CDR3, as DNA: TGTGCCAGCATCAGGGGGGCGAACACCGGGGAGCTGTTTTTT.

The chain joins TRBV11-2 to TRBJ2-7; the match to TRBD1 covers 9 bases. V lost 5 bases and J lost 2; bases outside the gene matches: 4. Per germline, CDR1 SGHAT and CDR2 FQNNGV. This CDR3 is built from 14 residues. The chain's CDR3 is CASSRTGAAYEQYF. The CDR3 nucleotides read TGTGCCAGCAGCCGGACAGGGGCGGCCTACGAGCAGTACTTC.

The chain has TRBV5-4 and TRBJ1-3, with unresolved D. Germline V lookup: CDR1 SGHNT, CDR2 YYREEE (reference sequence). The CDR3 runs to 18 residues. V was pared by 3 bases and J by 0 bases, with 19 bases between. CDR3 residues: CASSYTDELQYSGNTIYF. The CDR3 nucleotides are TGTGCCAGCAGCTACACCGACGAACTCCAATACTCTGGAAACACCATATATTTT.

This clone was detected only once. This chain joins TRBV7-9 and TRBJ1-1; 8 nucleotides align to TRBD1. The CDR3 is made up of 15 amino acids. The V gene end was trimmed by 1 base and the J gene end by 3 bases; junction bases not matched to a gene: 4. Per the germline V gene, CDR1 is SEHNR and CDR2 is FQNEAQ (reference sequence). For the CDR3, the DNA is TGTGCCAGCAGCTTAGGCCTGACAGGGGACACTGAAGCTTTCTTT. This encodes CASSLGLTGDTEAFF.

The chain recombines TRBV19 with TRBJ2-1, with TRBD2 matching over 7 bases. Unmatched junction bases numbered 10, after V lost 7 bases and J lost 7 bases. Per germline, CDR1 LNHDA and CDR2 SQIVND (reference sequence). CDR3 length: 14 residues. The CDR3 region is CASNGGGQLNEQFF. The CDR3 region has the DNA TGTGCCAGTAATGGCGGGGGTCAGCTAAATGAGCAGTTCTTC. The entire variable domain, with the rest obtained from reference TRBV19 and TRBJ2-1, is as follows: DGGITQSPKYLFRKEGQNVTLSCEQNLNHDAMYWYRQDPGQGLRLIYYSQIVNDFQKGDIAEGYSVSREKKESFPLTVTSAQKNPTAFYLCASNGGGQLNEQFFGPGTRLTVL.

The V and J genes are TRBV6-5 and TRBJ1-2, with D unclear. This CDR3 has 14 amino acids. Germline assignment: CDR1 MNHEY and CDR2 SVGAGI. V lost 0 bases to trimming and J lost 4 bases, with 9 bases between them. The CDR3 coding sequence is TGTGCCAGCAGTTACTCGGGCGGACGCTATGGCTACACCTTC. Amino acid sequence: CASSYSGGRYGYTF.

V is TRBV6-6 and J is TRBJ2-2; no definite D call. CDR3 length: 12 amino acids. Between the trimmed V and J ends, which lost 7 bases and 6 bases, there was a span of 9 bases. Germline CDR1 is MNHNY and CDR2 is SVGAGI (reference sequence). As DNA, the CDR3 is TGTGCCAGCACGGGTAGAGCCGGGGAGCTGTTTTTT. It is translated as CASTGRAGELFF.

The V call is TRBV24-1, the J call TRBJ1-5; D unresolved. There are 13 residues in the CDR3. Per germline, CDR1 KGHDR and CDR2 SFDVKD. V lost 1 base and J lost 1, with 1 base in between. In DNA, the CDR3 is TGTGCCACCAGTGATTTCAGCAATCAGCCCCAGCATTTT. Amino acids: CATSDFSNQPQHF.

The chain employs TRBV14 and TRBJ2-7; 7 nucleotides align to TRBD1. Trimming took 0 bases from V and 7 from J; bases not matched to a gene: 18. The CDR3 is 18 residues long. The germline CDR1 and CDR2 sequences are SGHDN and FVKESK. The CDR3 sequence is CASSQDRRTGVGSGEQYF. CDR3 bases: TGTGCCAGCAGCCAAGACCGGCGGACAGGTGTAGGGTCTGGTGAGCAGTACTTC.

The chain uses TRBV6-5 and TRBJ1-2, with D hard to call. Germline CDR1 reads MNHEY; CDR2 reads SVGAGI. Trimming shortened V by 5 bases and J by 4 bases, and 11 bases separated the two germline ends. The CDR3 length is 13 residues. The DNA of the CDR3 is TGTGCCAGCAGTAAAAAAGACATCTATGGCTACACCTTC. The encoded protein is CASSKKDIYGYTF.

The chain carries TRBV18 and TRBJ2-2, with D possibly being TRBD1 (5 bases). This CDR3 has 16 residues. Germline values: CDR1 KGHSH, CDR2 LQKENI. The ends were cut back, 0 bases at V and 0 bases at J, with 8 bases in the middle. CDR3 nucleotides: TGTGCCAGCTCACCACCGGGGCACCCGAACACCGGGGAGCTGTTTTTT. As protein: CASSPPGHPNTGELFF.

The chain uses TRBV12-5 and TRBJ2-2; TRBD1 might be the D (6 bases). CDR1 and CDR2 (germline): LGHNT, FRNRAP. The CDR3 loop spans 15 amino acids. Trimming cost V 1 base and J 7 bases, with 13 bases left between them. CDR3 sequence (DNA): TGTGCTAGTGGTTTGGAAAGAGCAGGGGTCGGGGAGCTGTTTTTT. It codes for CASGLERAGVGELFF. The full variable domain, completed using reference TRBV12-5 and TRBJ2-2, is DARVTQTPRHKVTEMGQEVTMRCQPILGHNTVFWYRQTMMQGLELLAYFRNRAPLDDSGMPKDRFSAEMPDATLATLKIQPSEPRDSAVYFCASGLERAGVGELFFGEGSRLTVL.

The genes are TRBV12-3 or TRBV12-4 and TRBJ2-7; D ambiguous. Trimming took off 6 bases at V and 3 bases at J, with 9 bases between the two ends. The CDR3 consists of 12 residues. The chain's CDR3 is CASRDQRYEQYF. DNA of the CDR3: TGTGCCAGCAGGGACCAACGCTACGAGCAGTACTTC.

This clone was observed once. The rearrangement uses TRBV5-1 and TRBJ1-6; TRBD1 might be the D (5 bases). This CDR3 contains 17 residues. Trimming removed 3 bases at V and 1 base at J, with 14 bases between. Looked up from germline, CDR1 is SGHRS and CDR2 is YFSETQ. Here the CDR3 DNA reads TGCGCCAGCAGCTCCTCGGGAAGGGGTTCCTATAATTCACCCCTCCACTTT. This sequence encodes CASSSSGRGSYNSPLHF.